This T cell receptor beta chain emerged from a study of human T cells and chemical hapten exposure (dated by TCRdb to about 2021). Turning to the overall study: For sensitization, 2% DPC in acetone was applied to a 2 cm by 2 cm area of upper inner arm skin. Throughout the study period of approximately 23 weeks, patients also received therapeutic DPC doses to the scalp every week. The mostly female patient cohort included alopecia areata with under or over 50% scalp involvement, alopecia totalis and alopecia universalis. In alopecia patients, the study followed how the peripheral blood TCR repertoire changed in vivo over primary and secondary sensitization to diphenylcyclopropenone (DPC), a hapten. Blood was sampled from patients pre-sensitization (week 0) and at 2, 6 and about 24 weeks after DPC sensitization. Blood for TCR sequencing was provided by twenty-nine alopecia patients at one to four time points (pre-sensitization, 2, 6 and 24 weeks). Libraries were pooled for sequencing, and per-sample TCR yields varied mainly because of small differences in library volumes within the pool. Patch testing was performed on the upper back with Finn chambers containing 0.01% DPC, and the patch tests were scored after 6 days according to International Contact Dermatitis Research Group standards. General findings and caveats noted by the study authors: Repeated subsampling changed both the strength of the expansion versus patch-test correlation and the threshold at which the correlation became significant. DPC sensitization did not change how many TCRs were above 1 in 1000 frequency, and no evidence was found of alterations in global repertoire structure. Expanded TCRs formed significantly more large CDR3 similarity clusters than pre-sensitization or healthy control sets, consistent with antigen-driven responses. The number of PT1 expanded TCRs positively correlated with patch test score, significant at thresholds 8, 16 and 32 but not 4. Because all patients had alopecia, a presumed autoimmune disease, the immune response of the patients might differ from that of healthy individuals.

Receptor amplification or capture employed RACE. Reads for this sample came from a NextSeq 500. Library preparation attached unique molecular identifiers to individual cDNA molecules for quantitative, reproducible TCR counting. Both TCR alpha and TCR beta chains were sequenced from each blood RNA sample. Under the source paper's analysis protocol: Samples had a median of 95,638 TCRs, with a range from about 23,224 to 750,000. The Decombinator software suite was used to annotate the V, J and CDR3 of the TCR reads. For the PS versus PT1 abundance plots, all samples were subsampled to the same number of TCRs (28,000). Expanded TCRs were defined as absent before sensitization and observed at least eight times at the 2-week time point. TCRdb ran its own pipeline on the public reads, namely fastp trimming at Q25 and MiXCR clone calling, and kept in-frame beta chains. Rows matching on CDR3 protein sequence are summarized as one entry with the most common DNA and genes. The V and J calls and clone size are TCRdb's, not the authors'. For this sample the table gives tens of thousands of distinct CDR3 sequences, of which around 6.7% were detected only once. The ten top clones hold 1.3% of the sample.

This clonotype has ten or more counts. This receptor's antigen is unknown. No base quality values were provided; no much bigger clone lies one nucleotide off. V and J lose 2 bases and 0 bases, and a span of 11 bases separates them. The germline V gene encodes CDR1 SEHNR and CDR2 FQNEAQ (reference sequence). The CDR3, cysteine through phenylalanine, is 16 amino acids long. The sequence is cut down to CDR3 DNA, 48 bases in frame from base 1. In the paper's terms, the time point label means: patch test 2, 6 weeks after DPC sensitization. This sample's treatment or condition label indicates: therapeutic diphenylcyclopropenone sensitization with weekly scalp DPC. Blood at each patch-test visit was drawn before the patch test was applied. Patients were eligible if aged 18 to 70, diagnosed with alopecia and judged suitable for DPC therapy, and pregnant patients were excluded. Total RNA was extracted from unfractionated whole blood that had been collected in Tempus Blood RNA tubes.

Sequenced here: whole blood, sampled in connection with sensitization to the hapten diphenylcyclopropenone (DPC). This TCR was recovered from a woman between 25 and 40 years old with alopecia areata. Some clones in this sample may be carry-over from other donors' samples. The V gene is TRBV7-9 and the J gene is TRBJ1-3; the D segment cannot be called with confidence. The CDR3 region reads CASSLPIGSSGNTIYF. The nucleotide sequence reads TGTGCCAGCAGCTTACCTATAGGAAGCTCTGGAAACACCATATATTTT.